The T cell receptor beta chain described here comes from a study of blood T cells in healthy people across ages (dated by TCRdb to the mid-2010s). As for the study more broadly: Template switching captured roughly one uniquely barcoded TCR beta cDNA molecule per two T cells in model experiments. To avoid experimental bias, donors of different ages were spread randomly across the sequencing lanes. The study measured age-related changes in TCR beta repertoire diversity using deep sequencing normalized with unique cDNA molecular identifiers. For two donors (one aged 18 to 29 and one aged 80 or older), the study analyzed two additional independent replicas of 1 million unique cDNA reads from the same blood draw. Four age groups were formed from the donors: young (average about 16 years), middle-aged (approximately 40), aged (62) and long-lived (roughly 81).

Systemically healthy Caucasian individuals from Russia, some 36 in total and aged roughly 6 to 100 years, were included as donors. Each donor gave approximately 9.3 milliliters of peripheral blood, collected into EDTA-treated Vacutainer tubes. Ficoll-Paque density-gradient centrifugation was used to isolate PBMCs, with at least 6 million obtained per sample. Total RNA, at least 6 micrograms per sample, was extracted from PBMCs with Trizol reagent. The percentages of naive CD45RAhigh/CD27high T cells were determined by flow cytometry on a PBMC aliquot from every donor. As regards this clonotype: The specificity of this receptor is unknown. No base qualities exist here, and no much larger clone lies one base off it.

Overall results and qualifications from the work: Total diversity estimates from one million sequenced T cells were considered lower bounds and underestimates. Conclusive comparison of naive and antigen-experienced compartments was prevented by the profiling of bulk unsorted PBMCs. Observed TCR beta diversity per million T cells fell roughly linearly with age, and a significant reduction was already apparent by age around 40. Compared with the aged group, more naive CD4+ T cells, fewer expanded clones and increased TCR diversity were shown by the long-lived group, suggesting age selection. Donor CMV infection status was unknown, potentially confounding age-related changes in expanded clonotypes. Observed TCR beta diversity correlated strongly with the percentage of naive T cells measured by flow cytometry.

Receptors were amplified or captured by 5' RACE. Data came from an Illumina HiSeq 2500. A second PCR of about 6 to 12 cycles was run with a J-beta primer mix and a sample-barcoded 5' primer. A unique molecular identifier was introduced onto each TCR beta cDNA molecule by a template-switch 5' adaptor carrying 12 random nucleotides. Each sample yielded at least 2.5 million CDR3-containing paired-end reads. All of the RNA was converted into first-strand cDNA using the Mint cDNA synthesis kit, with a TRBC-specific oligonucleotide serving as the primer. After uracil-DNA glycosylase treatment, a first 18-cycle PCR used universal primers M1SS and BC2_uni_R on all cDNA. The authors' analysis ran thus. Each sample was normalized by randomly selecting 1 million high-quality reads, each carrying a distinct molecular identifier. Instead of being binned into consensus sequences, reads that shared molecular identifiers were thrown out. CDR3 identification, clonotype clustering and error correction used MiTCR with a Q25 quality threshold and the strictest error-elimination algorithm. A nonparametric unseen species model with Euler transformation was used to estimate a lower bound on total TCR beta diversity. TCRdb cleaned the public reads at Q25 with fastp, built clones with MiXCR and kept in-frame beta chains. Each entry is one CDR3 protein sequence, shown with its most common DNA and genes. The authors' filters were not applied to this entry. Present in this sample are about 720,000 distinct CDR3 sequences, over 20% of which were seen just once. About 20% of the sample is in the top ten clones.

This TCR was recovered from a man in his sixties or seventies in good health. The sample comprised blood.

This receptor carries the CDR3 CASSQDRRGISYNEQFF. Here is the DNA: TGCGCCAGCAGCCAAGATAGGAGGGGAATCTCCTACAATGAGCAGTTCTTC. The rearrangement combines TRBV4-3 with TRBJ2-1; matching of 6 bases hints at TRBD2 as the D gene. Relative to germline, V is 0 bases shorter and J is 0 bases shorter, with 12 bases between their ends. The germline V gene specifies LGHNA as CDR1 and YSLEER as CDR2. From its cysteine to its phenylalanine, the CDR3 spans 17 amino acids. The sequence is cut down to CDR3 DNA, 51 bases in frame from base 1.